This is a list of T cell receptor beta chains from one sample in a study of early T cells in non-severe SARS-CoV-2 infection. TCRdb reprocessed the 5' RACE reads with MiXCR, giving one entry per CDR3 protein. The sample includes tens of thousands of distinct CDR3 sequences, over 10% of them seen just once. The sequencing sample was made of whole blood. Source of these receptors: an adult who was a healthcare worker with PCR-confirmed SARS-CoV-2 infection or an uninfected control (not recorded which). CDR3s leave out the opening cysteine and the closing phenylalanine or tryptophan. Rows may omit the clone size; those that give it use once, few, many or a size class.

V: TRBV5-1
J: TRBJ2-1
size: many
CDR3: ASSSPGAALPEQF

V: TRBV12-5
J: TRBJ2-5
size: many
CDR3: ASGLVPAGGMGETQY

V: TRBV6-6
J: TRBJ1-5
size: many
CDR3: ASSYRLGEDQPQH

V: TRBV3-1
J: TRBJ2-1
size: few
CDR3: ASSQDQVAYNEQF

V: TRBV7-6
J: TRBJ2-3
size: few
CDR3: ASSSTSGEGTQY

V: TRBV5-4
J: TRBJ2-7
size: -
CDR3: ASSVGGLAGYEQY

V: TRBV21-1
J: TRBJ2-3
size: many
CDR3: ASSTPTGTDTQY

V: TRBV9
J: TRBJ1-1
size: -
CDR3: ASSVAGMTEAF

V: TRBV5-1
J: TRBJ1-1
size: -
CDR3: ASSFTVLNTEAF

V: TRBV12-3/TRBV12-4
J: TRBJ1-1
size: -
CDR3: ASSSGTLNTEAF

V: TRBV5-1
J: TRBJ2-2
size: -
CDR3: ASSLSTGELF

V: TRBV6-2/TRBV6-3
J: TRBJ2-1
size: few
CDR3: ASYPGLAGEQF

V: TRBV3-1
J: TRBJ1-2
size: -
CDR3: ASSQDGRIYGYT

V: TRBV3-1
J: TRBJ2-3
size: few
CDR3: ASSQDPVKDTQY

V: TRBV20-1
J: TRBJ2-2
size: -
CDR3: SARGEARGPNTGELF

V: TRBV9
J: TRBJ2-1
size: many
CDR3: ASSVVPSGIPYNEQF

V: TRBV6-6
J: TRBJ1-2
size: few
CDR3: ASSYNQGYGYT

V: TRBV9
J: TRBJ2-3
size: few
CDR3: ASSVLAGAGGTQY

V: TRBV7-2
J: TRBJ2-2
size: -
CDR3: ASSGQGARPGELF

V: TRBV20-1
J: TRBJ1-5
size: few
CDR3: SAAIPWDSNQPQH

V: TRBV10-2
J: TRBJ1-5
size: many
CDR3: ASSETGPGPRDQPQH

V: TRBV30
J: TRBJ2-3
size: few
CDR3: AWSLGQGERDTQY

V: TRBV28
J: TRBJ1-5
size: many
CDR3: ASSSEVMGQPQH